This T cell receptor beta chain was sequenced in a study of shared clonotypes between healthy human individuals. V lost 7 bases and J 2 bases, leaving 14 bases between the germline ends. The CDR3 totals 14 residues. Germline V gene sequence: CDR1 MGHRA, CDR2 YSYEKL. Produced via immunoSEQ multiplex PCR; TCRdb's table is partial and in-frame only. The sample lists roughly 2 million clones; approximately 96% were seen once. Study-wide results and limits: A few donors had roughly 5% of their naive CD4 clonotypes in common.

As to this clone: Its antigen remains unknown.

The CD4+ fraction was divided into a CD45RA+ naive subset and a CD45RA-negative memory subset. This TCR was recovered from a man between 18 and 29 years old in good health. The V gene is TRBV4-1, the J gene TRBJ1-1; a weak D match, TRBD1 (6 bases). Source material: naive CD4+ T cells sorted from blood. Subset indicated: CD45RA+ positively selected. CDR3: CASKELGANTEAFF. DNA of the CDR3: TGCGCCAGCAAGGAGCTGGGGGCTAACACTGAAGCTTTCTTT.